The present TCR beta chain was sequenced within a study of blood T cell repertoires in COVID-19. Study as a whole: Material from acute and convalescent COVID-19 was sourced from the United States, Italy and Spain. The cDNA or gDNA used as material had been derived from T cells, B-cell-depleted T cells, or PBMCs.

Germline assignment: CDR1 SGHKS and CDR2 YYEKEE (reference sequence). This CDR3 comprises 15 residues. V gave up 4 bases and J gave up 2 bases; unmatched junction bases: 9. As originally analysed: Amplified reference gene primers provided the basis for estimating nucleated cell counts. The table came from immunoSEQ multiplex PCR; TCRdb's copy has only in-frame clones and leaves some out. V and J calls and clone size come straight from that table; D and trimming were deduced from the DNA. The table has about 190,000 clones, around 87% seen once. This chain uses TRBV5-5 with TRBJ2-7; 7 bases fit TRBD1. The source material was peripheral blood. The source of this sequence is a middle-aged man with acute or convalescent COVID-19. This CDR3 reads CASSQGQWNPYEQYF. In DNA form, the CDR3 reads TGTGCCAGCAGCCAGGGACAGTGGAACCCCTACGAGCAGTACTTC.